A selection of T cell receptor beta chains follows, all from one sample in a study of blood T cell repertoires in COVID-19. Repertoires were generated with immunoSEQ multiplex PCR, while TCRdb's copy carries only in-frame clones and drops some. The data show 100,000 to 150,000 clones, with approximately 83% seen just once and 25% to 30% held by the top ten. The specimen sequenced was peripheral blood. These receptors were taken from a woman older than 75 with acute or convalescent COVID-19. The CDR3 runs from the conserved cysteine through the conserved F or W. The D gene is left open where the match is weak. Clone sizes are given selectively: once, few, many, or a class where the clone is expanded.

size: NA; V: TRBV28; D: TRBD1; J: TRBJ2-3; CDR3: CATLQGAPGDTQYF; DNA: TGTGCCACCCTACAGGGGGCGCCGGGAGATACGCAGTATTTT
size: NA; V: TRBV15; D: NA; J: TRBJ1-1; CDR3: CATSRDPGNTEAFF; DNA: TGTGCCACCAGCAGAGATCCGGGGAACACTGAAGCTTTCTTT
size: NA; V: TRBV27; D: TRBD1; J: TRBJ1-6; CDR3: CASSDRVVGNSPLHF; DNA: TGTGCCAGCAGTGACAGGGTAGTCGGTAATTCACCCCTCCACTTT
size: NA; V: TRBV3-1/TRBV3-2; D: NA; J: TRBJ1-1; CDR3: CASTKGALNTEAFF; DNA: TGTGCCAGCACCAAAGGGGCCCTGAACACTGAAGCTTTCTTT
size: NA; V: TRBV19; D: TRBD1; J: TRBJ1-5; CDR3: CASRLQGANQPQHF; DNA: TGTGCCAGTAGATTACAGGGGGCAAATCAGCCCCAGCATTTT
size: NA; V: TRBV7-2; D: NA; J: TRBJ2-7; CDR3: CASGLQRAYEQYF; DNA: TGTGCCAGCGGCCTACAGAGAGCCTACGAGCAGTACTTC
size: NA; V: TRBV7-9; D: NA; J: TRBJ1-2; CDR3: CASSPWTEQHGYTF; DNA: TGTGCCAGCAGCCCCTGGACAGAACAGCATGGCTACACCTTC
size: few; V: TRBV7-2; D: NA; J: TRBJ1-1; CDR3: CASSLSQMNTEAFF; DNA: TGTGCCAGCAGCTTAAGTCAGATGAACACTGAAGCTTTCTTT
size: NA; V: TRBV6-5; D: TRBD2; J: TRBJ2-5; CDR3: CASSLASGGSRGQYF; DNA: TGTGCCAGCAGCCTAGCTAGCGGGGGTTCGCGGGGCCAGTACTTC
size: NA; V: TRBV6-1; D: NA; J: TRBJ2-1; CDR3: CASSERLQEQFF; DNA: TGTGCCAGCAGTGAACGATTACAGGAGCAGTTCTTC
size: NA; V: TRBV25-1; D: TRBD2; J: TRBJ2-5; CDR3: CASSASSGGGATQYF; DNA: TGTGCCAGCAGTGCTAGTAGCGGGGGAGGTGCGACCCAGTACTTC
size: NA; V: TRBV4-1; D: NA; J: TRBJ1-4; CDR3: CASSQGRLINEKLFF; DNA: TGCGCCAGCAGCCAGGGTAGACTAATTAATGAAAAACTGTTTTTT
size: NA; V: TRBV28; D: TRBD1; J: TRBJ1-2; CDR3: CASTKSRGQIYGYTF; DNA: TGTGCCAGCACCAAGAGCAGGGGGCAGATCTATGGCTACACCTTC
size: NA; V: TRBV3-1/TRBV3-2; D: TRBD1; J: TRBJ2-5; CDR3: CASSQVFRRDRGPQETQYF; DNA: TGTGCCAGCAGCCAAGTCTTCCGTAGGGACAGGGGGCCCCAAGAGACCCAGTACTTC
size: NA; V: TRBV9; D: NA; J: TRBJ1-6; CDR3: CASSKSGTLIGSPLHF; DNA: TGTGCCAGCAGCAAGAGCGGGACACTCATCGGTTCACCCCTCCACTTT